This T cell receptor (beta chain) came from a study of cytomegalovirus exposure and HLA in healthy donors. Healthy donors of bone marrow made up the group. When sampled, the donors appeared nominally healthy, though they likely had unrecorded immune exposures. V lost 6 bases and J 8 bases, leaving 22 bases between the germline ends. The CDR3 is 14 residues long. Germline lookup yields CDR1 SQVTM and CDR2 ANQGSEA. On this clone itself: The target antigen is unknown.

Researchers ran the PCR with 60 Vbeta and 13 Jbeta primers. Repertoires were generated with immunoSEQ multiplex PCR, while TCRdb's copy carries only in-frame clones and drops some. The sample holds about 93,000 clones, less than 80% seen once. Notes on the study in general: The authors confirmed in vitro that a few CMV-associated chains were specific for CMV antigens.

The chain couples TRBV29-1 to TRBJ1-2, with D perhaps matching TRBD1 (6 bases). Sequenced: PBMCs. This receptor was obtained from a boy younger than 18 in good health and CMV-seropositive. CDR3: CSVTIDRPQGGYTF. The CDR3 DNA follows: TGCAGCGTGACAATCGACAGGCCACAGGGCGGCTACACCTTC.